This TCR beta chain was recovered during a study of T cell responses to AZD1222 COVID-19 vaccine. The CDR3 covers 14 residues. Germline CDR1 is LGHDT and CDR2 is YNNKEL (reference sequence). V was pared by 6 bases and J by 0 bases, with 9 bases between. Some clones are missing from TCRdb's copy, which holds only in-frame ones; the method was immunoSEQ multiplex PCR. The table includes approximately 120,000 clones, about nine tenths detected once. Whole-study results and caveats: A mostly white British donor set with more females was recruited, and clonal diversity was possibly underestimated. Researchers took repertoire samples only after the peak T cell response had come. The study identified only 6 or 7 AZD1222 recipients as seropositive at baseline. Reports say nearly half of spike-specific TCRs go after unmutated variant regions.

This clone was detected only once. Its specificity is unknown. The material sequenced was peripheral blood, taken on day 0 of AZD1222 vaccination. V and J are TRBV3-1 (or the pseudogene TRBV3-2) and TRBJ1-3; D not resolved. This clonotype was sampled from an adult in good health. Here the CDR3 DNA reads TGTGCCAGCAGGGAAAATCTCTCTGGAAACACCATATATTTT. Translated, it gives CASRENLSGNTIYF.